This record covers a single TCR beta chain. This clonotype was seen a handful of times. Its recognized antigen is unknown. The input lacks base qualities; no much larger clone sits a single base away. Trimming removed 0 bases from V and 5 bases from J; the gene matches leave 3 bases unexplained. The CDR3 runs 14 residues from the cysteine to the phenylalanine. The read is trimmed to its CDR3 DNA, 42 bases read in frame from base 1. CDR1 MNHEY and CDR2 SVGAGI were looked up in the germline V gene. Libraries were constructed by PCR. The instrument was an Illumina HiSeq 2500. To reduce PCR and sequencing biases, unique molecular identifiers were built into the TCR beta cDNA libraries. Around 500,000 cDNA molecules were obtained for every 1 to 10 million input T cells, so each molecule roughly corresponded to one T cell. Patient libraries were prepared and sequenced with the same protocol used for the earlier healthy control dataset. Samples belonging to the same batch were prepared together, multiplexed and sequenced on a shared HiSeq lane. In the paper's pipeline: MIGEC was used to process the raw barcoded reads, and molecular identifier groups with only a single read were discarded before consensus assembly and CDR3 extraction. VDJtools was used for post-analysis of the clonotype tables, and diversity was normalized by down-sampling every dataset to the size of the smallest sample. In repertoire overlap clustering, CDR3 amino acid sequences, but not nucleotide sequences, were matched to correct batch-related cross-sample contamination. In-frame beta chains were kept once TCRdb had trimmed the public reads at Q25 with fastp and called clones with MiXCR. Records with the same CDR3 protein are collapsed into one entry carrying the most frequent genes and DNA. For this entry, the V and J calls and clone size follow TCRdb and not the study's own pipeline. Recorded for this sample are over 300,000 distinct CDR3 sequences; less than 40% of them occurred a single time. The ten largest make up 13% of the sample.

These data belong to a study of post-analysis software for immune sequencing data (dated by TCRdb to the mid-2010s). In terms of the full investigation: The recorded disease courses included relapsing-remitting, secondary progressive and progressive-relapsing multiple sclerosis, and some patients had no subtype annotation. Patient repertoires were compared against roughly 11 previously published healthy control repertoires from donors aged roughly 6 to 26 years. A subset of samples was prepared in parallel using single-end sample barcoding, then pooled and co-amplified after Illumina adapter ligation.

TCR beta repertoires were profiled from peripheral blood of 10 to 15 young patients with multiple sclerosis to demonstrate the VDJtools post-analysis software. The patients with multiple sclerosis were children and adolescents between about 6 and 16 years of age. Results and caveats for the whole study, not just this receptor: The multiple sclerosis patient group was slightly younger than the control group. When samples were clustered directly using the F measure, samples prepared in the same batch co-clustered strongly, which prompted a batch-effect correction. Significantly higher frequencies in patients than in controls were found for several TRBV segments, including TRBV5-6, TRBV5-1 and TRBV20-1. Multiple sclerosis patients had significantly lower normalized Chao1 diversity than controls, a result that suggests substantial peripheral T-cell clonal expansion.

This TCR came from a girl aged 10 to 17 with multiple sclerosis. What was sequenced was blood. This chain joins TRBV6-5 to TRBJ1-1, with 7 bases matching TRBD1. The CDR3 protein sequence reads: CASSYSTGQTEAFF. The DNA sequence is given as TGTGCCAGCAGTTACTCAACGGGACAGACTGAAGCTTTCTTT.